These T cell receptor beta chains were read from a single sample in a study of blood T cell repertoires in COVID-19. The data were produced by immunoSEQ multiplex PCR, yet TCRdb's version contains in-frame clones alone and is incomplete. The top ten hold around 15% of the sample, which has about 170,000 clones, roughly 88% seen once. Material for sequencing was PBMCs or T cells enriched from blood (not recorded which). Receptor source: a man over 45 who had recovered from COVID-19. The CDR3 runs from the conserved cysteine through the conserved F or W. A D gene is named only where the DNA matches it firmly. Clone size appears in some rows only: once, few, many, or a class for an expanded clone.

>TRBJ1-6|TRBD1|TRBV20-1|.
CSASRRGQGHNSPLHF
TGCAGTGCTAGTAGGCGCGGACAGGGCCATAATTCACCCCTCCACTTT
>TRBJ2-1|TRBD1|TRBV10-3|.
CAITDDRVGYEQFF
TGTGCCATCACCGACGACAGGGTAGGGTATGAGCAGTTCTTC
>TRBJ2-7|TRBD2|TRBV3-1/TRBV3-2|few
CASSRTRWGYEQYF
TGTGCCAGCAGCCGGACTAGGTGGGGCTACGAGCAGTACTTC
>TRBJ1-2|.|TRBV7-6|.
CASSLGRNEGSYGYTF
TGTGCCAGCAGCTTAGGACGGAACGAGGGTTCCTATGGCTACACCTTC
>TRBJ2-1|.|TRBV7-3|.
CASSLSQGTTNEQFF
TGTGCCAGCAGCTTAAGCCAGGGAACTACAAATGAGCAGTTCTTC
>TRBJ2-7|.|TRBV6-1|few
CASSEVRTAYEQYF
TGTGCCAGCAGTGAGGTCCGGACAGCCTACGAGCAGTACTTC
>TRBJ2-2|.|TRBV18|few
CASSPSLAGVDTGELFF
TGTGCCAGCTCACCAAGTCTTGCAGGGGTTGACACCGGGGAGCTGTTTTTT
>TRBJ2-7|.|TRBV27|once
CASSLTRRYEQYF
TGTGCCAGCAGTTTGACGCGGAGATACGAGCAGTACTTC
>TRBJ1-5|TRBD1|TRBV7-3|.
CASSLTGDPYQPQHF
TGTGCCAGCAGCTTGACAGGGGACCCCTATCAGCCCCAGCATTTT
>TRBJ2-2|TRBD2|TRBV5-1|.
CASSSQAGGRTGELFF
TGCGCCAGCAGCTCCCAAGCGGGGGGGCGAACCGGGGAGCTGTTTTTT
>TRBJ1-1|.|TRBV10-1|.
CASSELGQGTEAFF
TGCGCCAGCAGTGAACTTGGGCAGGGGACTGAAGCTTTCTTT
>TRBJ1-2|TRBD1|TRBV5-1|many
CASSPGQGDYGYTF
TGCGCCAGCAGCCCGGGACAGGGCGACTATGGCTACACCTTC
>TRBJ1-1|.|TRBV5-8|.
CASSRTPGTEAFF
TGTGCCAGCAGTCGGACCCCGGGAACTGAAGCTTTCTTT
>TRBJ1-2|TRBD1|TRBV18|.
CASSPGQGARIDYGYTF
TGTGCCAGCTCACCAGGACAGGGGGCTCGGATTGACTATGGCTACACCTTC
>TRBJ1-3|.|TRBV11-2|few
CASSLDSTGNTIYF
TGTGCCAGCAGCTTAGATAGTACTGGAAACACCATATATTTT
>TRBJ2-2|.|TRBV18|.
CASRSSNTGELFF
TGTGCCAGCAGGAGCTCGAACACCGGGGAGCTGTTTTTT
>TRBJ1-3|TRBD1|TRBV3-1/TRBV3-2|.
CASSRHGTASRNTIYF
TGTGCCAGCAGCCGGCACGGGACAGCCTCACGGAACACCATATATTTT
>TRBJ2-7|.|TRBV7-6|.
CASSVTSRYEQYF
TGTGCCAGCAGCGTCACTAGCAGATACGAGCAGTACTTC
>TRBJ1-2|.|TRBV6-5|.
CASRRAGDYGYTF
TGTGCCAGCAGGAGGGCAGGGGACTATGGCTACACCTTC
>TRBJ2-2|.|TRBV5-1|.
CASSLRLAANTGELFF
TGCGCCAGCAGCTTGAGGTTAGCTGCGAACACCGGGGAGCTGTTTTTT
>TRBJ1-6|TRBD1|TRBV4-2|.
CASSQDRRQGKNNSPLHF
TGTGCCAGCAGCCAAGATCGGAGACAGGGAAAAAATAATTCACCCCTCCACTTT
>TRBJ2-1|TRBD2|TRBV10-3|.
CAISERGTSGVVDEQFF
TGTGCCATCAGTGAGCGAGGGACTAGCGGGGTCGTGGATGAGCAGTTCTTC
>TRBJ2-7|TRBD2|TRBV4-1|.
CASSQETSGGFMGRYEQYF
TGCGCCAGCAGCCAAGAAACTAGCGGGGGCTTTATGGGGCGCTACGAGCAGTACTTC
>TRBJ1-2|.|TRBV6-5|.
CASSLRVRGYTF
TGTGCCAGCAGCCTCCGGGTTCGCGGCTACACCTTC
>TRBJ1-5|.|TRBV7-8|few
CASSITAGVSNQPQHF
TGTGCCAGCAGCATCACGGCAGGGGTAAGCAATCAGCCCCAGCATTTT